This entry lists 20 T cell receptor beta chains sequenced from one sample in a study of tumor-infiltrating lymphocytes in primary liver carcinoma. TCR beta cDNA came from about 0.55 ug total RNA, primed with a constant-region primer. Researchers made the TCR beta libraries by running three nested multiplex PCR rounds with slightly modified ARM-PCR. Running 9 to 11 cycles apiece, the first two PCR rounds relied on TRBV1-TRBV30 forward primers together with a C-beta reverse primer. TCRdb processed the multiplex PCR reads anew with MiXCR; each CDR3 protein has one entry. The sample records about 35,000 distinct CDR3 sequences, roughly 70% being singletons. From unsorted bulk tissue weighing 20-30 mg, DNA and RNA were co-extracted. The sequencing input was liver tumor tissue from sampling region 4. Subset indicated: tumor region T4, right-lateral pole. The receptor source for this set is a man aged 40-49 years with primary liver carcinoma and hepatitis B virus infection.

About this clonotype itself: One base away lies a much larger clone, so this may be a sequencing read error. This sequence joins TRBV20-1 and TRBJ1-2; D is possibly TRBD1 (5 bases). Germline loops: CDR1 DFQATT, CDR2 SNEGSKA (reference sequence). The CDR3 totals 15 residues. CDR3 DNA: TGCATTGCTCCGACAGATGCAGGAGCTAACTATGGCTACACCTTC. Its translation is CIAPTDAGANYGYTF.

About this clonotype itself: At one end, the junction sequence differs from germline, possibly due to a read error. The J gene is TRBJ2-3, the V gene TRBV6-5; D unclear. The CDR3 consists of 15 residues. Germline V gene sequence: CDR1 MNHEY, CDR2 SVGAGI. CDR3 amino acids: CASGYSITSTDTQNF. CDR3 coding DNA: TGTGCCAGCGGTTACTCGATAACGAGCACAGATACGCAAAATTTT.

Notes on this clonotype: A read error is possible here, since a much larger clone lies one base away. The chain uses TRBV20-1 and TRBJ1-2; 7 bases fit TRBD1. The CDR3 consists of 13 residues. CDR1 is DFQATT, CDR2 SNEGSKA, per germline (reference sequence). The CDR3 DNA sequence: TGCAATGCCAACCACATCGACAGGGAAGGCTACACCTTC. It translates to CNANHIDREGYTF.

Regarding this clonotype: An end of the junction does not agree with germline; a read error may underlie this. The CDR3 spells CASARVDTGGLYF. In DNA form, the CDR3 reads TGTGCCAGCGCCAGGGTGGACACCGGGGGGCTGTATTTT. This chain links TRBV6-9 with TRBJ2-2, with D perhaps matching TRBD2 (7 bases). The CDR3 has 13 amino acids. Per germline, CDR1 MNHGY and CDR2 SVAAGI.

The chain joins TRBV11-2 to TRBJ1-6; D uncertain. From germline, CDR1 is SGHAT and CDR2 FQNNGV. V lost 5 bases, J lost 7 bases, and 15 bases lay in between. The CDR3 length is 15 residues. CDR3 sequence: CASSQGQEVNSPLHF. For the CDR3, the DNA is TGTGCCAGCAGCCAAGGGCAGGAGGTGAATTCACCCCTCCACTTT.

The chain combines TRBV11-3 with TRBJ2-3, with 9 bases that match TRBD2. This CDR3 contains 16 residues. CDR1 and CDR2 (germline): SGHNT, YENEEA. The ends lost 5 bases at V and 11 bases at J; junction bases unmatched: 17. The chain's CDR3 is CASSGNPAGGVGMQYF. The CDR3 region has the DNA TGTGCCAGCAGCGGCAACCCGGCGGGAGGGGTGGGTATGCAGTATTTT.

The chain employs TRBV7-2 and TRBJ2-3, with TRBD1 identical over 7 bases. The germline V gene has CDR1 SGHTA and CDR2 FQGNSA. The CDR3 runs to 15 residues. V trimming: 6 bases; J trimming: 1 base; junction bases outside the gene matches: 7. The CDR3 nucleotides read TGTGCCAGCAGACCTACAGGGGTTGGCACAGATACGCAGTATTTT. Protein: CASRPTGVGTDTQYF.

Regarding this clonotype: The junction departs from the called germline gene at one end, perhaps through a read error. The chain carries TRBV30 and TRBJ2-5, with a possible D match to TRBD1 (6 bases). The length of the CDR3 is 16 residues. Germline loops: CDR1 GTSNPN, CDR2 SVGIG (reference sequence). This CDR3 reads CAWSTTGLTPQETRYF. CDR3 DNA: TGTGCCTGGAGTACAACAGGGCTGACGCCCCAAGAGACCCGGTACTTC.

V gene TRBV11-1 combines with J gene TRBJ2-7; TRBD1 matches at 7 bases. This CDR3 is 13 amino acids long. Germline V lookup: CDR1 SGHAT, CDR2 FQDESV (reference sequence). CDR3 DNA: TGTACCATCAGGGGGAAGCGTTCCTACGAGCAGTACTTC. Residues: CTIRGKRSYEQYF.

The chain recombines TRBV5-1 with TRBJ2-2; the D call may be TRBD1 or TRBD2 (5 bases each). V lost 7 bases, J lost 4 bases, and 17 bases lay in between. The length of the CDR3 is 15 residues. Germline V CDR1 and CDR2: SGHRS, YFSETQ. The CDR3 sequence: CASCWGTVITGELFF. The CDR3, as DNA: TGCGCCAGCTGCTGGGGGACGGTGATCACCGGGGAGCTGTTTTTT.

Of note for this clonotype: A read error may explain this, as a much larger clone is one base away. This rearrangement joins TRBV11-1 to TRBJ2-4; TRBD2 matches 9 bases. There are 17 residues in the CDR3. Germline V lookup: CDR1 SGHAT, CDR2 FQDESV (reference sequence). The CDR3: CASSFPGTSRIKNIQHF. In nucleotides, the CDR3 is TGTGCCAGTAGCTTTCCCGGGACTAGCAGGATCAAAAACATTCAGCACTTC. Supplemented by reference TRBV11-1 and TRBJ2-4, the full variable domain reads EAEVAQSPRYKITEKSQAVAFWCDPISGHATLYWYRQILGQGPELLVQFQDESVVDDSQLPKDRFSAERLKGVDSTLKIQPAELGDSAMYLCASSFPGTSRIKNIQHFGAGTRLSVL.

Points on this clonotype: The junction and the germline gene differ at one end; a read error may be behind it. The J gene is TRBJ1-5, the V gene TRBV10-3; no definite D call. The V gene's germline CDR1 is ENHRY and CDR2 SYGVKD. This CDR3 is 14 amino acids long. Here the CDR3 DNA reads TGTGCCATAAGTGTGCGGGGAGCGAAACAGCCCCAGCATTTT. It is translated as CAISVRGAKQPQHF.

Concerning this clonotype itself: As the CDR3 is not closed by the conserved phenylalanine or tryptophan, this likely results from a read error. The CDR3 sequence: CVTRQGVTPYEQYL. Here the CDR3 DNA reads TGTGTCACTCGACAGGGGGTGACTCCCTACGAGCAGTACCTC. V usage is TRBV11-3 and J usage is TRBJ2-7; TRBD1 matches at 9 bases. The CDR3 runs to 14 residues. Germline assignment: CDR1 SGHNT and CDR2 YENEEA.

CDR3 amino acids: CSVNTGYVGDQYF. CDR3 coding DNA: TGCAGCGTCAATACAGGGTATGTCGGCGATCAGTACTTC. The rearrangement links TRBV29-1 to TRBJ2-7; D possibly corresponds to TRBD1 (6 bases). Germline lookup yields CDR1 SQVTM and CDR2 ANQGSEA. This CDR3 is 13 amino acids long. Trimming shortened V by 6 bases and J by 10 bases, and 22 bases separated the two germline ends.

This clonotype was picked up one time. Mismatch with germline at one junction end may stem from a read error. The chain is built from TRBV19 and TRBJ2-2, with D possibly TRBD2 on 6 matching bases. The CDR3 totals 14 residues. Germline CDR1 and CDR2: LNHDA and SQIVND (reference sequence). CDR3 DNA: TGTGTCAGTAGGCCCGTCGGGAGCACCGGGGAGCTGTTTTTT. Translated: CVSRPVGSTGELFF.

Notes on this clonotype: The conserved final phenylalanine or tryptophan is absent from the CDR3, which likely points to a read error. The chain employs TRBV7-9 and TRBJ1-3, with D unclear. The germline CDR1 and CDR2 sequences are SEHNR and FQNEAQ (reference sequence). V lost 5 bases to trimming and J lost 6 bases, with 20 bases between them. CDR3 length: 16 amino acids. The CDR3 coding sequence is TGTGCCAGCAGCCCACCCTCCGGGGTGAGTGAAAACACCATATATTCT. Encoded protein: CASSPPSGVSENTIYS.

As regards this clonotype: An end of the junction does not agree with germline; a read error may underlie this. The chain combines TRBV4-1 with TRBJ2-2, with no clear D. The CDR3 has 14 amino acids. The germline V gene encodes CDR1 MGHRA and CDR2 YSYEKL. CDR3 in amino acids: CVSNQLTLSGELFF. In nucleotides, the CDR3 is TGCGTCAGCAACCAACTTACTCTCTCCGGGGAGCTGTTTTTT.

As concerns this clonotype: As the CDR3 is not closed by the conserved phenylalanine or tryptophan, this likely results from a read error. The genes are TRBV28 and TRBJ2-5; D gene unclear. Germline V gene lookup returns CDR1 MDHEN and CDR2 SYDVKM. The CDR3 totals 15 residues. The germline V and J ends were trimmed by 4 bases and 5 bases, with 17 bases remaining between them. Here the CDR3 DNA reads TGTGCCAGCAGTTCCCCCAGGAGCTGTAAGGAGACCCAGTACCTC. The encoded protein is CASSSPRSCKETQYL.

The chain recombines TRBV6-2 or TRBV6-3 with TRBJ2-1, with no clear D. Germline V CDR1 and CDR2: MNHEY, SVGEGT. This CDR3 spans 11 amino acids. The CDR3 reads CGNCYHNEQFF. The CDR3 nucleotides read TGTGGCAACTGCTACCACAATGAGCAGTTCTTC.

CDR3 DNA sequence: TGCGTTAGCAGTTTGCAGACAGGGATGAACACTGAAGCTTTCTTT. Its translation is CVSSLQTGMNTEAFF. The chain recombines TRBV5-1 with TRBJ1-1, with TRBD1 identical over 7 bases. CDR3 size: 15 residues. Germline loops: CDR1 SGHRS, CDR2 YFSETQ.